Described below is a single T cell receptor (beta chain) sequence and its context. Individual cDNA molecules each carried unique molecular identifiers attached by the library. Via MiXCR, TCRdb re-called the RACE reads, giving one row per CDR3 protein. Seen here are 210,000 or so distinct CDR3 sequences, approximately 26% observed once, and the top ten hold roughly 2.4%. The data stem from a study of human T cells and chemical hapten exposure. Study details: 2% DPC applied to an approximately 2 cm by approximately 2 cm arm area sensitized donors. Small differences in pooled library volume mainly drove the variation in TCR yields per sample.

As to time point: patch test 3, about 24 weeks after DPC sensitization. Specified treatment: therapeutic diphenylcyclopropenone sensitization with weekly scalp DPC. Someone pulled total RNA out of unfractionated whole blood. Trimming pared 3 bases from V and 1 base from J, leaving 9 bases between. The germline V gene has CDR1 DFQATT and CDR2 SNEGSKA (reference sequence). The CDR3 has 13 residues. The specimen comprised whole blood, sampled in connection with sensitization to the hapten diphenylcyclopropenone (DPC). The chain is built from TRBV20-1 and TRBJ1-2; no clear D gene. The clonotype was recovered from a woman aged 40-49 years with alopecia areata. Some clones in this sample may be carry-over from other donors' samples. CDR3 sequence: CSASLGSNYGYTF. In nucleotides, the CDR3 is TGCAGTGCTAGTTTGGGGAGTAACTATGGCTACACCTTC.